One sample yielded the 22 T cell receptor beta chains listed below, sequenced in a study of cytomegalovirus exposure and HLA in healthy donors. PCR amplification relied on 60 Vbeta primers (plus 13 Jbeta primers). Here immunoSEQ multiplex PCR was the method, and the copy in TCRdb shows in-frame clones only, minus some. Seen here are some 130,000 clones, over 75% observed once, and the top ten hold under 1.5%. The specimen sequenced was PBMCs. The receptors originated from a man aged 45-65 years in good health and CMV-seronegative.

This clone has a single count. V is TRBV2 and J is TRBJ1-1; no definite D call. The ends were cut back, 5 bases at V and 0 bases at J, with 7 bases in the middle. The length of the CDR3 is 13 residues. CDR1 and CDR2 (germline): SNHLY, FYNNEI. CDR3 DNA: TGTGCCAGCAGTACGGGAATGAACACTGAAGCTTTCTTT. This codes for CASSTGMNTEAFF. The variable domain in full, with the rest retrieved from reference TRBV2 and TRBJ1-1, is EPEVTQTPSHQVTQMGQEVILRCVPISNHLYFYWYRQILGQKVEFLVSFYNNEISEKSEIFDDQFSVERPDGSNFTLKIRSTKLEDSAMYFCASSTGMNTEAFFGQGTRLTVV.

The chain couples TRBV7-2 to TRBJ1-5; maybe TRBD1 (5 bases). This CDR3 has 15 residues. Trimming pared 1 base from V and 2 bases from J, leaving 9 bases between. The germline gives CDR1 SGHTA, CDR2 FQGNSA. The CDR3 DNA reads TGTGCCAGCAGCTTAGATCCAGGGCGCAATCAGCCCCAGCATTTT. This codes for CASSLDPGRNQPQHF. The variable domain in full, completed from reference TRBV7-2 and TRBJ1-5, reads GAGVSQSPSNKVTEKGKDVELRCDPISGHTALYWYRQSLGQGLEFLIYFQGNSAPDKSGLPSDRFSAERTGGSVSTLTIQRTQQEDSAVYLCASSLDPGRNQPQHFGDGTRLSIL.

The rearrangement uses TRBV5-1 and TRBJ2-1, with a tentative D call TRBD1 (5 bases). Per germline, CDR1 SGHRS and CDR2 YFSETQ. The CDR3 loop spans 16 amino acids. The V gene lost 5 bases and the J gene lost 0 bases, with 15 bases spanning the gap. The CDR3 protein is CASSPDSRSSYNEQFF. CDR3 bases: TGCGCCAGCAGTCCCGACAGTCGGAGCTCCTACAATGAGCAGTTCTTC. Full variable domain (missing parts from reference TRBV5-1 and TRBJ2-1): KAGVTQTPRYLIKTRGQQVTLSCSPISGHRSVSWYQQTPGQGLQFLFEYFSETQRNKGNFPGRFSGRQFSNSRSEMNVSTLELGDSALYLCASSPDSRSSYNEQFFGPGTRLTVL.

The CDR3 sequence is CASSLRSALSSSYNEQFF. In DNA, the CDR3 is TGTGCCAGCAGCTTACGTAGCGCCCTATCTAGCTCCTACAATGAGCAGTTCTTC. The chain is built from TRBV11-2 and TRBJ2-1, with a possible D match to TRBD2 (5 bases). From germline, CDR1 is SGHAT and CDR2 FQNNGV. The CDR3 has 18 amino acids. The V gene lost 2 bases and the J gene lost 0 bases, with 17 bases spanning the gap.

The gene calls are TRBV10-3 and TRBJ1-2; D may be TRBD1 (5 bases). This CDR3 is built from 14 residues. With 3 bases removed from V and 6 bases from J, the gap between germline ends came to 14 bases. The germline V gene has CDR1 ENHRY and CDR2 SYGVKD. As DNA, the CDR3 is TGTGCCATCAGTGATGGCAGGGACTTTAATGGCTACACCTTC. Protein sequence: CAISDGRDFNGYTF.

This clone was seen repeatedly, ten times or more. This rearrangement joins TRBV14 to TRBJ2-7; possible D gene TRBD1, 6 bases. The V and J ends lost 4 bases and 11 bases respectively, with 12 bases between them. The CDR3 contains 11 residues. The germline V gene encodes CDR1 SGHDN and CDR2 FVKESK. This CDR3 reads CASSPGTIKYF. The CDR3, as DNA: TGTGCCAGCAGCCCCGGGACAATCAAGTACTTC.

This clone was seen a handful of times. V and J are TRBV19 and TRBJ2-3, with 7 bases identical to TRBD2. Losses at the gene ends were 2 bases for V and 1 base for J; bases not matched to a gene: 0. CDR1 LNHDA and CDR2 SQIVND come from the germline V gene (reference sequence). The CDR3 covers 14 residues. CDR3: CASSILAGTDTQYF. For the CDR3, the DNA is TGTGCCAGTAGTATACTAGCGGGCACAGATACGCAGTATTTT.

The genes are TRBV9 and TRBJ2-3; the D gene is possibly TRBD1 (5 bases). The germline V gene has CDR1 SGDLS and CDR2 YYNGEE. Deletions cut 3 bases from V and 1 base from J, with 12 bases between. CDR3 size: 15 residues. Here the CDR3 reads CASSDSGRGTDTQYF. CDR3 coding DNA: TGTGCCAGCAGCGACTCAGGGCGCGGCACAGATACGCAGTATTTT.

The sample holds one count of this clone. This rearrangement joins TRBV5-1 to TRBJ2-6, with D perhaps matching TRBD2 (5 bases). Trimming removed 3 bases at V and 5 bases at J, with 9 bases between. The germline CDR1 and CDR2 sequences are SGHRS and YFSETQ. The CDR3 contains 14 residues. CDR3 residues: CASSSGIRANVLTF. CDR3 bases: TGCGCCAGCAGCTCGGGAATACGGGCCAACGTCCTGACTTTC. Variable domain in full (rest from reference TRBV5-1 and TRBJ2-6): KAGVTQTPRYLIKTRGQQVTLSCSPISGHRSVSWYQQTPGQGLQFLFEYFSETQRNKGNFPGRFSGRQFSNSRSEMNVSTLELGDSALYLCASSSGIRANVLTFGAGSRLTVL.

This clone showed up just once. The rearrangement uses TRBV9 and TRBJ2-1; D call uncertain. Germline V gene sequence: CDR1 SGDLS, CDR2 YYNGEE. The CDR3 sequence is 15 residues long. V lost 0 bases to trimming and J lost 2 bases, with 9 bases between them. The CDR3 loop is CASSVGYPTYNEQFF. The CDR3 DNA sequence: TGTGCCAGCAGCGTAGGGTACCCTACCTACAATGAGCAGTTCTTC.

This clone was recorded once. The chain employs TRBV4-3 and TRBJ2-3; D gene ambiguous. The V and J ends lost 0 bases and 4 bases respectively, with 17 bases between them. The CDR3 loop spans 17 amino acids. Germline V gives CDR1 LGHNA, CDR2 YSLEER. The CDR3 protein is CASSQDLAETSPDTQYF. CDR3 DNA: TGCGCCAGCAGCCAAGATTTGGCAGAAACCTCCCCAGATACGCAGTATTTT.

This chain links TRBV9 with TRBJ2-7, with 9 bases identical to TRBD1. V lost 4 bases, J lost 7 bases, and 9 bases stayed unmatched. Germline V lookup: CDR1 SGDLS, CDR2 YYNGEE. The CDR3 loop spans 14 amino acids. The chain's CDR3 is CASSRGQGLAEQYF. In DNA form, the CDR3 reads TGTGCCAGCAGCCGCGGACAGGGGCTAGCTGAGCAGTACTTC.

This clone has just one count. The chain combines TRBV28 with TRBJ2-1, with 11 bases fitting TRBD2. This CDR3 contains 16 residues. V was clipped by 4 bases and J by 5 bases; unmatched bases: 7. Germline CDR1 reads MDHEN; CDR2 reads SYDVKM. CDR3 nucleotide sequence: TGTGCCAGCAGTTCTTCTAGCGGGAGGCCGCACAATGAGCAGTTCTTC. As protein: CASSSSSGRPHNEQFF.

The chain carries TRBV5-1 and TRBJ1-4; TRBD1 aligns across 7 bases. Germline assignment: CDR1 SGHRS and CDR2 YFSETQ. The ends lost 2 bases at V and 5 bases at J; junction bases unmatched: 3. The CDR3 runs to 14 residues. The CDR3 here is CASSLQGLNEKLFF. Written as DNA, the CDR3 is TGCGCCAGCAGCTTACAGGGGCTGAATGAAAAACTGTTTTTT. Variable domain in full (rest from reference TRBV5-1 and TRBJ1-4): KAGVTQTPRYLIKTRGQQVTLSCSPISGHRSVSWYQQTPGQGLQFLFEYFSETQRNKGNFPGRFSGRQFSNSRSEMNVSTLELGDSALYLCASSLQGLNEKLFFGSGTQLSVL.

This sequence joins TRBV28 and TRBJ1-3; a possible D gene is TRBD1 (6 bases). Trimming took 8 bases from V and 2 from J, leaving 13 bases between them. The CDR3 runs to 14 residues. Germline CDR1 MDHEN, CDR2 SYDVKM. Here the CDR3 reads CASETSGAGNTIYF. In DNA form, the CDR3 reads TGTGCCAGCGAAACGTCAGGGGCTGGAAACACCATATATTTT.

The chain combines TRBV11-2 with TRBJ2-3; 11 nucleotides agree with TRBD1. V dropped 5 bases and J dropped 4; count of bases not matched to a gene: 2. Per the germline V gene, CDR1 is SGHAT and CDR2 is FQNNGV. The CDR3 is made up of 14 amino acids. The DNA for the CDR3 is TGTGCCAGCAGCAGGACAGGGGGCGCAGATACGCAGTATTTT. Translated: CASSRTGGADTQYF.

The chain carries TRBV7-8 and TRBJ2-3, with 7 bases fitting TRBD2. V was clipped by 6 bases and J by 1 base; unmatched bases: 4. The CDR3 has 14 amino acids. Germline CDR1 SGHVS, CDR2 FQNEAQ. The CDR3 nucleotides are TGTGCCAGCAGACGGGACTACGGCACAGATACGCAGTATTTT. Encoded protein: CASRRDYGTDTQYF.

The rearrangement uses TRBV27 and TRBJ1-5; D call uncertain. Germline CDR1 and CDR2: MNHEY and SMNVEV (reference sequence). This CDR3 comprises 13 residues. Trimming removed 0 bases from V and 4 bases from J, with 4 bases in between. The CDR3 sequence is CASSLSFNQPQHF. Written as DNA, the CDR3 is TGTGCCAGCAGTTTATCCTTTAATCAGCCCCAGCATTTT.

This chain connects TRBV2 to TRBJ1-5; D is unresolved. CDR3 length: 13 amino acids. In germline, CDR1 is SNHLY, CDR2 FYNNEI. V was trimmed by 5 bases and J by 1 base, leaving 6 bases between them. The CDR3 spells CASSSESNQPQHF. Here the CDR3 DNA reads TGTGCCAGCAGTTCTGAGAGCAATCAGCCCCAGCATTTT.

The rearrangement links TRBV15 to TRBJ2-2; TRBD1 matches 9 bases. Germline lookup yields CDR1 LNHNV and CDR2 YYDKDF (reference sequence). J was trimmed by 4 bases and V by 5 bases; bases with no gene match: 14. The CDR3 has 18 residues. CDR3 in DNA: TGTGCCACCAGCCCCCACCCCCCACAGGGGGCTGGCACCGGGGAGCTGTTTTTT. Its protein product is CATSPHPPQGAGTGELFF.

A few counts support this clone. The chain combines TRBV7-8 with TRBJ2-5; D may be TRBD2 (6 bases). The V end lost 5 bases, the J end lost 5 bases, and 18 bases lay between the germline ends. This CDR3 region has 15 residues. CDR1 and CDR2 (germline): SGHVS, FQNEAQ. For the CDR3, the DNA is TGTGCCAGCAGCCCAAAGGGCGGGATCGGGGAGACCCAGTACTTC. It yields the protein CASSPKGGIGETQYF.

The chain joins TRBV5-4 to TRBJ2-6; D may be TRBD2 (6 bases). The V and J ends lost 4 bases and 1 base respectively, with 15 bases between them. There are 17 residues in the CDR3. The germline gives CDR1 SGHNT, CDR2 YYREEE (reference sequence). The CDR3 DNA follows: TGTGCCAGCAGCAGGGGAGGACTCCCTTCTGGGGCCAACGTCCTGACTTTC. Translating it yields CASSRGGLPSGANVLTF.